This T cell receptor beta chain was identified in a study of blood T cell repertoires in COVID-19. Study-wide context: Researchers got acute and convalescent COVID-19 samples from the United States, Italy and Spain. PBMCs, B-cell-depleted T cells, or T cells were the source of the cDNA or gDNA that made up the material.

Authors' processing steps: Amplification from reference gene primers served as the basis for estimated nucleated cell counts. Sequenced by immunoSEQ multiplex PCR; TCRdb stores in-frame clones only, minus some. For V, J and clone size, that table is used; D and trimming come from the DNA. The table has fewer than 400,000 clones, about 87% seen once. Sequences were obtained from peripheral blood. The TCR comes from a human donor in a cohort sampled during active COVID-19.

Written as DNA, the CDR3 is TGTGCCAGCAGTCGTACTAACTATGGCTACACCTTC. It yields the protein CASSRTNYGYTF. The chain employs TRBV12-3 or TRBV12-4 and TRBJ1-2; D gene unclear. The CDR3 length is 12 residues. The V and J ends lost 5 bases and 0 bases respectively, with 4 bases between them.